This T cell receptor (beta chain) was sequenced during a study of CD8 T cells in Susac syndrome. RNA was extracted with the RNeasy kit, and a quantity of about 0.45 to 1 ug was reverse transcribed using random hexamers. Amplification of TCR beta CDR3 by immunoSEQ multiplex PCR spanned 54 Vbeta and 13 Jbeta. TCRdb independently ran MiXCR on the immunoSEQ multiplex PCR reads; one entry per CDR3 protein. Of a few hundred thousand distinct CDR3 sequences listed, roughly 81% were seen once; the top ten hold approximately 0.11%. The V gene end was trimmed by 0 bases and the J gene end by 6 bases; junction bases not matched to a gene: 10. The CDR3 is made up of 16 amino acids. Germline V CDR1 and CDR2: SGDLS, YYNGEE.

The receptor was isolated from a human donor with multiple sclerosis. The chain recombines TRBV9 with TRBJ2-7; 9 bases are a match to TRBD2. The source material was CD8+ T cells from PBMCs. CDR3 region: CASSVDRMGLAFEQYF. As DNA, the CDR3 is TGTGCCAGCAGCGTAGACCGGATGGGACTAGCATTCGAGCAGTACTTC.